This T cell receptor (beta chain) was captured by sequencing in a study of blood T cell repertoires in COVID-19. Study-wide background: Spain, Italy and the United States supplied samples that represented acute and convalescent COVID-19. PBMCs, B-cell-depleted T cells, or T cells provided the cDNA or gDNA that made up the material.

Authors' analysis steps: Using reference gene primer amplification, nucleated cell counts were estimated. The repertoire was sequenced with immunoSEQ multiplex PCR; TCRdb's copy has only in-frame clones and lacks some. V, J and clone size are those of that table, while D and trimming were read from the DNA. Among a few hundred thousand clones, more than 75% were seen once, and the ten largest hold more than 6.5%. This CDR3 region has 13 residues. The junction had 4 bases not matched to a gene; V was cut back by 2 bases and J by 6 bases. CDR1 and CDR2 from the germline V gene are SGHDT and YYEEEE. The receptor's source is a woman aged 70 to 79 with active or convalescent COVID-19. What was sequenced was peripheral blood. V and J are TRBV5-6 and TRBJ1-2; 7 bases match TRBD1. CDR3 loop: CASSLRTGNGYTF. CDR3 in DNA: TGTGCCAGCAGCTTAAGGACAGGAAATGGCTACACCTTC. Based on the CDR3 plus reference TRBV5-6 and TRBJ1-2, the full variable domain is DAGVTQSPTHLIKTRGQQVTLRCSPKSGHDTVSWYQQALGQGPQFIFQYYEEEERQRGNFPDRFSGHQFPNYSSELNVNALLLGDSALYLCASSLRTGNGYTFGSGTRLTVV.